Reported below is one TCR beta chain. Its antigen is unidentified. These data come from a study of beta chain features in type 1 diabetes. Study results and caveats: Type 1 diabetes patients had fewer VDJ junction insertions and more deletions. There was a moderate but significant shortening of TCRB CDR3s in all four CD4+ subsets of Type 1 diabetes patients. The naive, central memory and Treg TCRB repertoires looked more alike in patients than they did in healthy donors.

The purity of all sorted populations exceeded 98%. The CDR3 consists of 17 residues. As every portion of the isolated RNA was reverse transcribed, the sequencing read expressed TCRB transcripts. Generated by immunoSEQ multiplex PCR, the TCRdb table keeps only in-frame clones and is missing some. In the table there are roughly 300,000 clones, 14% of which are singletons. Sequenced input: central memory CD4+ T cells from blood. The chain is built from TRBV21-1 and TRBJ2-3; the table's D call, TRBD1, was not checked against the DNA. TRBV21-1 is designated a pseudogene. The origin of this receptor is a young man in good health. CDR3 region: CASTKNRDNSSTDTQYF. CDR3 in DNA: TGTGCCAGCACAAAAAACCGGGACAACTCTAGCACAGATACGCAGTATTTT.